The present T cell receptor (beta chain) was sequenced within a study of T cell changes during pregnancy in multiple sclerosis. Assay: immunoSEQ multiplex PCR; the TCRdb copy retains only in-frame clones and omits some. The sample has some 97,000 clones, about 92% seen once; the top ten hold less than 2%. Sample: peripheral blood, taken after pregnancy. The clonotype was recovered from a female donor with multiple sclerosis, enrolled in a pregnancy study.

CDR3 coding DNA: TGCGCCAGCAGAGGGACTAGCGGTGACTACGAGCAGTACTTC. This sequence encodes CASRGTSGDYEQYF. This chain uses TRBV5-1 with TRBJ2-7; TRBD2 agrees at 11 bases. The trim removed 5 bases at V and 3 bases at J, leaving 4 bases unmatched. The CDR3 contains 14 residues. Germline assignment: CDR1 SGHRS and CDR2 YFSETQ.